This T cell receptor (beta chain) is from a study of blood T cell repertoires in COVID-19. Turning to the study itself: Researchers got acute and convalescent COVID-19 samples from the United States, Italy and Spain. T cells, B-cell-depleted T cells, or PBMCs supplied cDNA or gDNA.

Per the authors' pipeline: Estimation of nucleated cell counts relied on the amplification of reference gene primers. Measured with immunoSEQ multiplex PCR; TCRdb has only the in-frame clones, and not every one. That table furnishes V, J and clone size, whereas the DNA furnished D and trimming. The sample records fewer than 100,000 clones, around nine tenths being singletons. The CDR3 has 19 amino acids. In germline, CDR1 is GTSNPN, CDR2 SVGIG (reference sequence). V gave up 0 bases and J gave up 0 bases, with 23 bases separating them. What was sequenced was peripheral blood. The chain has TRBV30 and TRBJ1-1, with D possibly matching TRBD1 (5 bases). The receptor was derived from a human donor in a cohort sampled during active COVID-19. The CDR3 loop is CAWSVLWGRLVALNTEAFF. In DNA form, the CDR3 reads TGTGCCTGGAGTGTACTTTGGGGACGACTAGTAGCGTTGAACACTGAAGCTTTCTTT.